The 12 T cell receptor beta chains presented below share a single source sample, sequenced in a study of CD8 T cells in Susac syndrome. Reverse transcription of about 0.5 to 1 ug RNA was performed with random hexamers. TCRdb independently ran MiXCR on the immunoSEQ multiplex PCR reads; one entry per CDR3 protein. The data contain about 430,000 distinct CDR3 sequences, around 85% of them singletons. Input material: CD8+ T cells from PBMCs. The receptors originated from a human donor with multiple sclerosis.

The chain has TRBV27 and TRBJ1-5; a weak D match, TRBD1 (5 bases). CDR3 length: 14 amino acids. Germline-derived CDR1 and CDR2 are MNHEY and SMNVEV (reference sequence). V lost 2 bases to trimming and J lost 5 bases, with 10 bases between them. CDR3 nucleotides: TGTGCCAGCAGTTTAGTCCCAGGGTATCAGCCCCAGCATTTT. It specifies CASSLVPGYQPQHF.

The chain carries TRBV12-3 or TRBV12-4 and TRBJ1-3, with D unresolved. The CDR3 runs 13 residues. V was cut by 6 bases and J by 4 bases, with 10 bases left in between. This CDR3 reads CASRSRPGNTIYF. CDR3 nucleotides: TGTGCCAGCAGATCTAGACCGGGAAACACCATATATTTT.

In its sample, this clonotype was seen a few times. CDR3 region: CASFPEGRSNTGELFF. In DNA, the CDR3 is TGTGCCAGCTTTCCCGAGGGACGTTCGAACACCGGGGAGCTGTTTTTT. The chain combines TRBV27 with TRBJ2-2, with D perhaps TRBD1 or TRBD2 (5 bases each). Per the germline V gene, CDR1 is MNHEY and CDR2 is SMNVEV (reference sequence). This CDR3 spans 16 amino acids. V lost 8 bases to trimming and J lost 0 bases, with 16 bases between them.

The CDR3 loop is CASLEPRGLDTGELFF. In nucleotides, the CDR3 is TGTGCCAGCCTGGAACCAAGGGGGCTTGACACCGGGGAGCTGTTTTTT. This rearrangement joins TRBV6-6 to TRBJ2-2, with 7 bases fitting TRBD1. This CDR3 region has 16 residues. Unmatched junction bases numbered 12, after V lost 8 bases and J lost 3 bases. Germline CDR1 is MNHNY and CDR2 is SVGAGI (reference sequence).

The genes are TRBV29-1 and TRBJ2-1; D is uncertain. From germline, CDR1 is SQVTM and CDR2 ANQGSEA. This CDR3 comprises 13 residues. Trimming removed 5 bases at V and 7 bases at J, with 15 bases between. The CDR3, as DNA: TGCAGCGTTAATCACCCCCCAAGAAATGAGCAGTTCTTC. As protein: CSVNHPPRNEQFF.

V gene TRBV5-6 combines with J gene TRBJ2-7; D is perhaps TRBD1 or TRBD2 (6 bases each). Germline V lookup: CDR1 SGHDT, CDR2 YYEEEE. This CDR3 region has 12 residues. Trimming took off 7 bases at V and 2 bases at J, with 10 bases between the two ends. The CDR3 region is CASGGQTYEQYF. The CDR3, as DNA: TGTGCCAGCGGGGGGCAGACCTACGAGCAGTACTTC.

The chain carries TRBV6-1 and TRBJ2-1; maybe TRBD1 (6 bases). This CDR3 is 15 amino acids long. V lost 5 bases, J lost 8 bases, and 19 bases lay in between. Germline V gives CDR1 MNHNS, CDR2 SASEGT. CDR3 in amino acids: CASSLHGQTWDEQFF. CDR3 bases: TGTGCCAGCAGTTTACACGGACAGACGTGGGATGAGCAGTTCTTC.

The chain is built from TRBV5-1 and TRBJ2-3, with D maybe TRBD2 (5 bases). CDR3 length: 15 amino acids. From germline, CDR1 is SGHRS and CDR2 YFSETQ. The V end was cut by 1 base, the J end by 0 bases, with 9 bases between. CDR3 sequence (DNA): TGCGCCAGCAGCTTGCGGGGATTTAGCACAGATACGCAGTATTTT. Amino acids: CASSLRGFSTDTQYF.

The chain combines TRBV6-1 with TRBJ2-3, with 12 bases that match TRBD2. Germline CDR1 reads MNHNS; CDR2 reads SASEGT. J was trimmed by 4 bases and V by 2 bases; bases with no gene match: 10. The CDR3 is made up of 18 amino acids. CDR3 protein: CASSEPLAGGQEADTQYF. The CDR3 DNA follows: TGTGCCAGCAGTGAACCCCTAGCGGGGGGGCAAGAGGCAGATACGCAGTATTTT.

The chain joins TRBV6-5 to TRBJ2-1; D assignment may be TRBD1 or TRBD2 (5 bases each). The CDR3 is 19 amino acids. Germline CDR1 and CDR2: MNHEY and SVGAGI. Trimming took off 2 bases at V and 1 base at J, with 21 bases between the two ends. The CDR3 DNA reads as TGTGCCAGCAGTTACATACCGTTCCAGGGAGCGGCGTCCTACAATGAGCAGTTCTTC. This codes for CASSYIPFQGAASYNEQFF.

The chain uses TRBV14 and TRBJ2-2, with D perhaps TRBD1 or TRBD2 (5 bases each). The germline gives CDR1 SGHDN, CDR2 FVKESK. This CDR3 contains 12 residues. V dropped 8 bases and J dropped 6 bases, with 10 bases sitting between them. The CDR3 DNA follows: TGTGCCAGCGGAATGGGGGCCGGGGAGCTGTTTTTT. Translating gives CASGMGAGELFF.

Only one count was recorded for this clonotype. CDR3 loop: CASSWWTDPYGNTIYF. DNA for the CDR3: TGCGCCAGCAGCTGGTGGACGGACCCCTATGGAAACACCATATATTTT. This chain links TRBV4-1 with TRBJ1-3; D remains ambiguous. Per the germline V gene, CDR1 is MGHRA and CDR2 is YSYEKL. This CDR3 has 16 residues. V gave up 5 bases and J gave up 3 bases, with 17 bases separating them.